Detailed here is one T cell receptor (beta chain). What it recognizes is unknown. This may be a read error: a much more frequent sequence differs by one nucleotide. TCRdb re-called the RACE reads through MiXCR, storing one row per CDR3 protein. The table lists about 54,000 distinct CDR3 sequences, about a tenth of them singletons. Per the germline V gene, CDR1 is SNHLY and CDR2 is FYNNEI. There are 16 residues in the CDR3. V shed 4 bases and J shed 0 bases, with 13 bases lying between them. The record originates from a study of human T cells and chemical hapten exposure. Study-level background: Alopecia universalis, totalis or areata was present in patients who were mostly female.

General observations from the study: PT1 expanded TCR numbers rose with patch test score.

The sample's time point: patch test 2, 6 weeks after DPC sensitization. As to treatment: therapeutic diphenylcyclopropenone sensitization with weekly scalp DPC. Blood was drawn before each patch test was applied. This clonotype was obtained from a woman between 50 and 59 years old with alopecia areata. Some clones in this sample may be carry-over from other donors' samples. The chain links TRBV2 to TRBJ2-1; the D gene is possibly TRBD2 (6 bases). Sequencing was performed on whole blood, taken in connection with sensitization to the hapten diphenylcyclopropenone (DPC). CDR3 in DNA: TGTGCCAGCAGTGCCGGGAGTCACTGCTCCTACAATGAGCAGTTCTTC. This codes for CASSAGSHCSYNEQFF. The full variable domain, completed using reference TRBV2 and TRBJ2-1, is EPEVTQTPSHQVTQMGQEVILRCVPISNHLYFYWYRQILGQKVEFLVSFYNNEISEKSEIFDDQFSVERPDGSNFTLKIRSTKLEDSAMYFCASSAGSHCSYNEQFFGPGTRLTVL.